The clone carrying this T cell receptor beta chain was seen more than once but under ten times. What it recognizes is unknown. The record originates from a study of T cell repertoires in cytomegalovirus infection. Study summary: CMV infection plus the matching HLA type was flagged by public TCR beta signatures.

TCRdb reprocessed the reads via MiXCR and lists one record per CDR3 protein. The table has about 890,000 distinct CDR3 sequences, about a third seen once. Between the trimmed V and J ends, which lost 7 bases and 1 base, there was a span of 11 bases. CDR1 is SEHNR, CDR2 FQNEAQ, per germline (reference sequence). The CDR3 spans 15 residues. The study's findings and limits: Cumulative public TCR beta family frequency identified CMV carriers with the relevant HLA.

The V call is TRBV7-9, the J call TRBJ1-6, with D perhaps TRBD1 (5 bases). This TCR came from a human donor in good health (CMV status not recorded). Some clones in this sample may be carry-over from other donors' samples. Sequences were derived from cultured CD8+ T cells from PBMCs, sampled from culture after CMV antigen stimulation. The CDR3 nucleotides are TGTGCCAGCACGTGGGGGATGTCCTATAATTCACCCCTCCACTTT. Residues: CASTWGMSYNSPLHF.